Listed below are T cell receptor beta chains from one sample, sequenced in a study of blood T cell repertoires in COVID-19. Assay used: immunoSEQ multiplex PCR; TCRdb lists only in-frame clones, some missing. The sample shows some 250,000 clones, around 83% of them seen only once. Sequencing was performed on peripheral blood. The receptor set was obtained from a woman aged 18-35 years with acute or convalescent COVID-19. Each CDR3 is given with its conserved first and last residue. A D gene is named only where the DNA matches it firmly. Rows may omit the clone size; those that give it use once, few, many or a size class.

cdr3_length: 13; v_call: TRBV6-2/TRBV6-3; d_call: NA; j_call: TRBJ1-4; clone_size: NA; cdr3_aa: CASSYGQPARLFF; cdr3_nt: TGTGCCAGCAGTTACGGACAGCCAGCGAGGCTGTTTTTT
cdr3_length: 14; v_call: TRBV30; d_call: NA; j_call: TRBJ1-1; clone_size: once; cdr3_aa: CAWSLGGGGTEAFF; cdr3_nt: TGTGCCTGGAGTTTAGGGGGGGGTGGAACTGAAGCTTTCTTT
cdr3_length: 15; v_call: TRBV15; d_call: TRBD1; j_call: TRBJ2-3; clone_size: NA; cdr3_aa: CATRGGPGATDTQYF; cdr3_nt: TGTGCCACCAGAGGGGGCCCCGGTGCGACAGATACGCAGTATTTT
cdr3_length: 14; v_call: TRBV9; d_call: NA; j_call: TRBJ1-2; clone_size: NA; cdr3_aa: CASSVYLFNYGYTF; cdr3_nt: TGTGCCAGCAGCGTATATCTGTTTAACTATGGCTACACCTTC
cdr3_length: 13; v_call: TRBV6-5; d_call: NA; j_call: TRBJ1-2; clone_size: NA; cdr3_aa: CASSYSTNYGYTF; cdr3_nt: TGTGCCAGCAGTTACAGCACTAACTATGGCTACACCTTC
cdr3_length: 16; v_call: TRBV18; d_call: NA; j_call: TRBJ2-3; clone_size: NA; cdr3_aa: CASSPNRGGATDTQYF; cdr3_nt: TGTGCCAGCTCACCAAACAGGGGAGGCGCGACAGATACGCAGTATTTT
cdr3_length: 15; v_call: TRBV5-1; d_call: TRBD1; j_call: TRBJ1-1; clone_size: once; cdr3_aa: CASSQLQGMNTEAFF; cdr3_nt: TGCGCCAGCAGCCAGTTACAGGGGATGAACACTGAAGCTTTCTTT
cdr3_length: 16; v_call: TRBV13; d_call: NA; j_call: TRBJ2-1; clone_size: few; cdr3_aa: CASSLGGLATYNEQFF; cdr3_nt: TGTGCCAGCAGCTTAGGAGGTCTAGCAACGTACAATGAGCAGTTCTTC
cdr3_length: 15; v_call: TRBV4-1; d_call: NA; j_call: TRBJ1-2; clone_size: NA; cdr3_aa: CASKNSTGLNYGYTF; cdr3_nt: TGCGCCAGCAAAAACAGTACAGGGCTAAACTATGGCTACACCTTC
cdr3_length: 17; v_call: TRBV7-2; d_call: NA; j_call: TRBJ1-5; clone_size: NA; cdr3_aa: CASSLPQGQLGNQPQHF; cdr3_nt: TGTGCCAGCAGCTTACCCCAAGGACAGCTTGGCAATCAGCCCCAGCATTTT
cdr3_length: 17; v_call: TRBV5-6; d_call: TRBD1; j_call: TRBJ2-3; clone_size: NA; cdr3_aa: CASSWGAGTGSTDTQYF; cdr3_nt: TGTGCCAGCAGCTGGGGGGCTGGGACAGGCAGCACAGATACGCAGTATTTT
cdr3_length: 15; v_call: TRBV5-1; d_call: TRBD1; j_call: TRBJ2-2; clone_size: once; cdr3_aa: CASSLGGIGAGELFF; cdr3_nt: TGCGCCAGCAGCTTAGGGGGCATAGGTGCCGGGGAGCTGTTTTTT
cdr3_length: 16; v_call: TRBV27; d_call: NA; j_call: TRBJ1-5; clone_size: NA; cdr3_aa: CASSFLRGGLNQPQHF; cdr3_nt: TGTGCCAGCAGTTTCCTCAGGGGTGGCCTCAATCAGCCCCAGCATTTT
cdr3_length: 17; v_call: TRBV7-9; d_call: TRBD2; j_call: TRBJ2-5; clone_size: NA; cdr3_aa: CASSRIGAGVEQETQYF; cdr3_nt: TGTGCCAGCAGCCGAATCGGTGCGGGAGTGGAACAAGAGACCCAGTACTTC
cdr3_length: 17; v_call: TRBV7-2; d_call: TRBD2; j_call: TRBJ2-1; clone_size: NA; cdr3_aa: CASSYRSGAGGGNEQFF; cdr3_nt: TGTGCCAGCAGCTACCGATCCGGGGCGGGAGGTGGTAATGAGCAGTTCTTC
cdr3_length: 14; v_call: TRBV28; d_call: NA; j_call: TRBJ1-2; clone_size: NA; cdr3_aa: CASNSLGFTYGYTF; cdr3_nt: TGTGCCAGCAACTCCCTCGGGTTCACCTATGGCTACACCTTC
cdr3_length: 14; v_call: TRBV27; d_call: NA; j_call: TRBJ2-2; clone_size: few; cdr3_aa: CASRSGWATGELFF; cdr3_nt: TGTGCCAGCAGATCGGGATGGGCCACCGGGGAGCTGTTTTTT
cdr3_length: 17; v_call: TRBV10-3; d_call: TRBD2; j_call: TRBJ2-7; clone_size: once; cdr3_aa: CAISESRGLAGVYEQYF; cdr3_nt: TGTGCCATCAGTGAGTCGAGGGGACTAGCGGGAGTGTATGAGCAGTACTTC
cdr3_length: 16; v_call: TRBV27; d_call: TRBD1; j_call: TRBJ2-5; clone_size: NA; cdr3_aa: CASSLYRDRVQETQYF; cdr3_nt: TGTGCCAGCAGTTTATATCGGGACAGGGTCCAAGAGACCCAGTACTTC
cdr3_length: 17; v_call: TRBV9; d_call: NA; j_call: TRBJ1-3; clone_size: NA; cdr3_aa: CASSVQGSASSGNTIYF; cdr3_nt: TGTGCCAGCAGTGTACAGGGTTCTGCCAGCTCTGGAAACACCATATATTTT
cdr3_length: 15; v_call: TRBV28; d_call: TRBD1; j_call: TRBJ1-1; clone_size: NA; cdr3_aa: CASSFRGQGLTEAFF; cdr3_nt: TGTGCCAGCAGTTTCCGGGGACAGGGACTCACTGAAGCTTTCTTT
cdr3_length: 17; v_call: TRBV11-2; d_call: TRBD1; j_call: TRBJ1-5; clone_size: NA; cdr3_aa: CASSLDLSGGAGQPQHF; cdr3_nt: TGTGCCAGCAGCTTAGACTTGTCAGGGGGCGCGGGGCAGCCCCAGCATTTT
cdr3_length: 15; v_call: TRBV5-6; d_call: NA; j_call: TRBJ2-7; clone_size: NA; cdr3_aa: CASPRGWGSGYEQYF; cdr3_nt: TGTGCCAGTCCGAGGGGGTGGGGTAGCGGGTACGAGCAGTACTTC
cdr3_length: 18; v_call: TRBV7-9; d_call: TRBD2; j_call: TRBJ2-4; clone_size: NA; cdr3_aa: CASSSALPGLAGENIQYF; cdr3_nt: TGTGCCAGCAGCTCGGCCCTGCCGGGACTAGCGGGAGAAAACATTCAGTACTTC
cdr3_length: 16; v_call: TRBV11-2; d_call: TRBD1; j_call: TRBJ2-7; clone_size: NA; cdr3_aa: CASSRTGQESSYEQYF; cdr3_nt: TGTGCCAGCAGCCGGACCGGACAGGAAAGCTCCTACGAGCAGTACTTC
cdr3_length: 15; v_call: TRBV5-1; d_call: TRBD2; j_call: TRBJ2-7; clone_size: NA; cdr3_aa: CASSVGTSGNYEQYF; cdr3_nt: TGCGCCAGCAGCGTGGGGACTAGCGGAAACTACGAGCAGTACTTC
cdr3_length: 14; v_call: TRBV30; d_call: TRBD1; j_call: TRBJ1-2; clone_size: NA; cdr3_aa: CAWTGGALDYGYTF; cdr3_nt: TGTGCCTGGACAGGGGGCGCATTGGACTATGGCTACACCTTC
cdr3_length: 18; v_call: TRBV4-1; d_call: NA; j_call: TRBJ2-1; clone_size: NA; cdr3_aa: CASSQADSAGVSYNEQFF; cdr3_nt: TGCGCCAGCAGCCAAGCGGACAGCGCGGGAGTCTCCTACAATGAGCAGTTCTTC
cdr3_length: 14; v_call: TRBV2; d_call: NA; j_call: TRBJ1-6; clone_size: few; cdr3_aa: CASSEQVYNSPLHF; cdr3_nt: TGTGCCAGCAGTGAGCAGGTTTATAATTCACCCCTCCACTTT
cdr3_length: 12; v_call: TRBV30; d_call: NA; j_call: TRBJ2-2; clone_size: NA; cdr3_aa: CAWTLNTGELFF; cdr3_nt: TGTGCCTGGACCTTGAACACCGGGGAGCTGTTTTTT
cdr3_length: 18; v_call: TRBV6-2/TRBV6-3; d_call: TRBD1; j_call: TRBJ1-5; clone_size: NA; cdr3_aa: CASSYVGQGFREIWPQHF; cdr3_nt: TGTGCCAGCAGTTACGTGGGACAGGGGTTCCGGGAAATCTGGCCCCAGCATTTT
cdr3_length: 15; v_call: TRBV4-3; d_call: TRBD2; j_call: TRBJ2-3; clone_size: NA; cdr3_aa: CASSSQRGRTDTQYF; cdr3_nt: TGCGCCAGCAGTTCCCAGCGGGGGCGCACAGATACGCAGTATTTT
cdr3_length: 18; v_call: TRBV5-1; d_call: TRBD2; j_call: TRBJ2-1; clone_size: NA; cdr3_aa: CASSLGIYSGRAGNEQFF; cdr3_nt: TGCGCCAGCAGCTTGGGGATATATAGCGGGAGGGCCGGCAATGAGCAGTTCTTC
cdr3_length: 15; v_call: TRBV5-1; d_call: NA; j_call: TRBJ2-1; clone_size: NA; cdr3_aa: CASKTHSDFYNEQFF; cdr3_nt: TGCGCCAGCAAAACACACTCAGACTTCTACAATGAGCAGTTCTTC
cdr3_length: 18; v_call: TRBV28; d_call: NA; j_call: TRBJ1-4; clone_size: NA; cdr3_aa: CASSLPPGGAGTNEKLFF; cdr3_nt: TGTGCCAGCAGTTTACCGCCGGGGGGCGCGGGAACTAATGAAAAACTGTTTTTT
cdr3_length: 13; v_call: TRBV19; d_call: NA; j_call: TRBJ1-1; clone_size: NA; cdr3_aa: CASMGAGNTEAFF; cdr3_nt: TGTGCCAGTATGGGGGCAGGGAACACTGAAGCTTTCTTT
cdr3_length: 18; v_call: TRBV14; d_call: NA; j_call: TRBJ2-3; clone_size: once; cdr3_aa: CASSQDRSRRLYTDTQYF; cdr3_nt: TGTGCCAGCAGCCAAGATAGGAGTAGGCGTTTGTACACAGATACGCAGTATTTT
cdr3_length: 18; v_call: TRBV23-1; d_call: NA; j_call: TRBJ1-6; clone_size: NA; cdr3_aa: CASSQWSRNQGWNSPLHF; cdr3_nt: TGCGCCAGCAGTCAATGGTCACGCAACCAGGGGTGGAATTCACCCCTCCACTTT
cdr3_length: 15; v_call: TRBV28; d_call: NA; j_call: TRBJ2-1; clone_size: NA; cdr3_aa: CASSLVFVSYNEQFF; cdr3_nt: TGTGCCAGCAGTTTAGTTTTCGTCTCCTACAATGAGCAGTTCTTC
cdr3_length: 14; v_call: TRBV2; d_call: NA; j_call: TRBJ1-5; clone_size: NA; cdr3_aa: CATGLGLGNQPQHF; cdr3_nt: TGTGCCACCGGACTGGGGTTGGGAAATCAGCCCCAGCATTTT
cdr3_length: 16; v_call: TRBV5-1; d_call: NA; j_call: TRBJ1-1; clone_size: NA; cdr3_aa: CASSLRGFAQIGEAFF; cdr3_nt: TGCGCCAGCAGCTTGCGGGGGTTTGCCCAAATCGGGGAAGCTTTCTTT
cdr3_length: 16; v_call: TRBV29-1; d_call: TRBD1; j_call: TRBJ1-2; clone_size: NA; cdr3_aa: CSVWDGQGDLNYGYTF; cdr3_nt: TGCAGCGTTTGGGACGGACAGGGGGACCTTAACTATGGCTACACCTTC
cdr3_length: 15; v_call: TRBV6-5; d_call: NA; j_call: TRBJ2-1; clone_size: once; cdr3_aa: CASSRLYNSYNEQFF; cdr3_nt: TGTGCCAGCAGTCGCCTTTATAATAGCTACAATGAGCAGTTCTTC
cdr3_length: 14; v_call: TRBV29-1; d_call: TRBD1; j_call: TRBJ1-6; clone_size: NA; cdr3_aa: CSVKDRGLNSPLHF; cdr3_nt: TGCAGCGTTAAGGACAGGGGGCTTAATTCACCCCTCCACTTT
cdr3_length: 11; v_call: TRBV28; d_call: NA; j_call: TRBJ2-7; clone_size: NA; cdr3_aa: CASFSRYEQYF; cdr3_nt: TGTGCCAGTTTTAGCCGCTACGAGCAGTACTTC